This T cell receptor (beta chain) originates from a study of CD8 T cells in ankylosing spondylitis. This clonotype was seen a few times. The target antigen is unknown. From germline, CDR1 is MNHNS and CDR2 SASEGT. The CDR3 spans 13 residues. V lost 3 bases, J lost 10 bases, and 10 bases lay in between. The study's findings and limits: Disease-associated clones were reportedly significantly overrepresented in matched ankylosing spondylitis synovial fluid. Prior work had noted some motif variants in reactive arthritis blood and synovial fluid. Peripheral blood held disease-linked clones only at relatively low frequency, and these were CD8+. Ankylosing spondylitis blood appeared to carry a characteristic TCR beta motif of roughly eight highly homologous variants.

Quantitative 5'-RACE with molecular barcodes was used to make the TCR beta libraries. MiXCR, run by TCRdb on the 5' RACE reads, gives a single entry per CDR3 protein. Altogether more than 600,000 distinct CDR3 sequences are present, around 19% being singletons, with the ten largest covering around 20%. The sequence was obtained from a male donor with ankylosing spondylitis. The J gene is TRBJ1-6, the V gene TRBV6-1, with D uncertain. Sequencing input: blood, either unsorted or a sorted T cell fraction (not recorded which). CDR3 bases: TGTGCCAGCAGTGATTTGTCGGGGTCACCCCTCCACTTT. It codes for CASSDLSGSPLHF.